A selection of T cell receptor beta chains follows, all from one sample in a study of OX40 agonist ivuxolimab in advanced cancers. Sequencing used immunoSEQ multiplex PCR; TCRdb keeps in-frame clones, though not all of them. This table holds tens of thousands of clones, roughly 91% found once. The source was CD4+ or CD8+ T cells sorted from blood, collected in a trial of the OX40 agonist ivuxolimab. Source of these receptors: an adult with an advanced solid tumor such as melanoma, head and neck, liver or kidney cancer. CDR3s include the opening cysteine and the closing phenylalanine or tryptophan. D genes are given only for firm matches. Size is stated for part of the rows, as once, few or many counts, or as a class when the clone is expanded.

d_gene: TRBD1; abundance: .; j_gene: TRBJ1-1; v_gene: TRBV7-8; CDR3nt: TGTGCCAGCAGCTACGGACAGGTGAACACTGAAGCTTTCTTT; CDR3aa: CASSYGQVNTEAFF
d_gene: .; abundance: .; j_gene: TRBJ2-5; v_gene: TRBV11-2; CDR3nt: TGTGCCAGCAGCTTTCCAGGCTGGAGCGGAGAGACCCAGTACTTC; CDR3aa: CASSFPGWSGETQYF
d_gene: TRBD2; abundance: .; j_gene: TRBJ2-3; v_gene: TRBV4-2; CDR3nt: TGTGCCAGCAGCGTGACTAGCGGGAGTGGGGATACGCAGTATTTT; CDR3aa: CASSVTSGSGDTQYF
d_gene: TRBD1; abundance: .; j_gene: TRBJ1-1; v_gene: TRBV2; CDR3nt: TGTGCCAGCACAACACAGGGGTTGGACACTGAAGCTTTCTTT; CDR3aa: CASTTQGLDTEAFF
d_gene: .; abundance: .; j_gene: TRBJ2-1; v_gene: TRBV19; CDR3nt: TGTGCCAGTAGTATGAAAGAGGGCTCCTACAATGAGCAGTTCTTC; CDR3aa: CASSMKEGSYNEQFF
d_gene: .; abundance: .; j_gene: TRBJ2-3; v_gene: TRBV9; CDR3nt: TGTGCCAGCAGCGTCGGGACTTTTGATAGCACAGATACGCAGTATTTT; CDR3aa: CASSVGTFDSTDTQYF
d_gene: .; abundance: medium-sized; j_gene: TRBJ1-2; v_gene: TRBV5-4; CDR3nt: TGTGCCAGCAGCTTGGACGAGCACTATGGCTACACCTTC; CDR3aa: CASSLDEHYGYTF
d_gene: .; abundance: .; j_gene: TRBJ1-3; v_gene: TRBV15; CDR3nt: TGTGCCACCAGCAGAGCCACTATTTGGCCCCGCTCTGGAAACACCATATATTTT; CDR3aa: CATSRATIWPRSGNTIYF
d_gene: TRBD1; abundance: .; j_gene: TRBJ2-7; v_gene: TRBV27; CDR3nt: TGTGCCAGCAGTGGGGGGACAGGGAGGAGTTACGAGCAGTACTTC; CDR3aa: CASSGGTGRSYEQYF
d_gene: TRBD1; abundance: .; j_gene: TRBJ2-1; v_gene: TRBV18; CDR3nt: TGTGCCAGCAGTCGGGACAGGTCGTACAATGAGCAGTTCTTC; CDR3aa: CASSRDRSYNEQFF
d_gene: TRBD1; abundance: .; j_gene: TRBJ1-6; v_gene: TRBV7-2; CDR3nt: TGTGCCAGCAGCCCCGGGGACAGGCAAACTAATTCACCCCTCCACTTT; CDR3aa: CASSPGDRQTNSPLHF
d_gene: .; abundance: .; j_gene: TRBJ2-1; v_gene: TRBV6-5; CDR3nt: TGTGCCAGCAGGCCTTTGCCGGCAAACAATGAGCAGTTCTTC; CDR3aa: CASRPLPANNEQFF
d_gene: .; abundance: once; j_gene: TRBJ1-5; v_gene: TRBV6-1; CDR3nt: TGTGCCAACAGTGAATGGGGGGTTAGCAATCAGCCCCAGCATTTT; CDR3aa: CANSEWGVSNQPQHF
d_gene: .; abundance: once; j_gene: TRBJ1-2; v_gene: TRBV4-1; CDR3nt: TGCGCCAGCAGCCGGGGCGGGGCGGACCACTATGGCTACACCTTC; CDR3aa: CASSRGGADHYGYTF
d_gene: .; abundance: .; j_gene: TRBJ1-3; v_gene: TRBV11-2; CDR3nt: TGTGCCAGCAGTCTCAACGGGGGGGATAGAAACACCATATATTTT; CDR3aa: CASSLNGGDRNTIYF
d_gene: TRBD2; abundance: .; j_gene: TRBJ2-3; v_gene: TRBV5-1; CDR3nt: TGCGCCAGCAGCTTGTGGACTAGCGGCGGGGCAGATACGCGGTATTTT; CDR3aa: CASSLWTSGGADTRYF
d_gene: .; abundance: few; j_gene: TRBJ1-2; v_gene: TRBV6-6; CDR3nt: TGTGCCAGCAGTCCCGGACAGCAAACCTATGGCTACACCTTC; CDR3aa: CASSPGQQTYGYTF
d_gene: TRBD1; abundance: .; j_gene: TRBJ1-3; v_gene: TRBV29-1; CDR3nt: TGCAGCGTTGGGGACAGGGCCTCTGGAAACACCATATATTTT; CDR3aa: CSVGDRASGNTIYF
d_gene: .; abundance: few; j_gene: TRBJ2-7; v_gene: TRBV21-1; CDR3nt: TGTGCCAGCAGCAAATTTAGGGGGGTGGACGAGCAGTACTTC; CDR3aa: CASSKFRGVDEQYF
d_gene: .; abundance: .; j_gene: TRBJ2-2; v_gene: TRBV11-2; CDR3nt: TGTGCCAGCAGCCCTTCAGTAGTCGGGGAGCTGTTTTTT; CDR3aa: CASSPSVVGELFF
d_gene: .; abundance: .; j_gene: TRBJ1-2; v_gene: TRBV2; CDR3nt: TGTGCCAGCAGGGGGTTCCTTAAGACGGAGGATACGGACTACACCTTC; CDR3aa: CASRGFLKTEDTDYTF
d_gene: TRBD1; abundance: .; j_gene: TRBJ2-7; v_gene: TRBV7-9; CDR3nt: TGTGCCAGCAGCTCAGGGGGAACAAGCTCCTACGAGCAGTACTTC; CDR3aa: CASSSGGTSSYEQYF
d_gene: .; abundance: .; j_gene: TRBJ1-5; v_gene: TRBV5-1; CDR3nt: TGCGCCAGCAGCTCCGGAGACGGGAGCAATCAGCCCCAGCATTTT; CDR3aa: CASSSGDGSNQPQHF
d_gene: .; abundance: .; j_gene: TRBJ1-1; v_gene: TRBV25-1; CDR3nt: TGTGCCAGCAGTGAATACTGGGGATCGAGCGAAGCTTTCTTT; CDR3aa: CASSEYWGSSEAFF
d_gene: .; abundance: .; j_gene: TRBJ1-6; v_gene: TRBV5-1; CDR3nt: TGCGCCAGCAGCCTGGCCGGTGATTCACCCCTCCACTTT; CDR3aa: CASSLAGDSPLHF
d_gene: .; abundance: .; j_gene: TRBJ1-5; v_gene: TRBV12-2; CDR3nt: TGTGCAAGTCGCCCTCGGAAGGGGGATCAGCCCCAGCATTTT; CDR3aa: CASRPRKGDQPQHF
d_gene: .; abundance: .; j_gene: TRBJ1-1; v_gene: TRBV4-1; CDR3nt: TGCGCCAGCAGCCAAGATCCAGACAGAGTGACTTTCTTT; CDR3aa: CASSQDPDRVTFF
d_gene: .; abundance: .; j_gene: TRBJ1-5; v_gene: TRBV28; CDR3nt: TGTGCCAGCAGTCTCTGGACAGGCAATCAGCCCCAGCATTTT; CDR3aa: CASSLWTGNQPQHF
d_gene: .; abundance: .; j_gene: TRBJ1-5; v_gene: TRBV4-1; CDR3nt: TGCGCCAGCAGCCAAGACAGGGATCAGCCCCAGCATTTT; CDR3aa: CASSQDRDQPQHF
d_gene: .; abundance: .; j_gene: TRBJ2-7; v_gene: TRBV21-1; CDR3nt: TGTGCCAGCAGCAAGGACAGGGATCACGAGCAGTACTTC; CDR3aa: CASSKDRDHEQYF
d_gene: .; abundance: .; j_gene: TRBJ1-1; v_gene: TRBV10-2; CDR3nt: TGCGCCAGCAGTGAGTGGGCCGTGAACACTGAAGCTTTCTTT; CDR3aa: CASSEWAVNTEAFF
d_gene: .; abundance: .; j_gene: TRBJ2-7; v_gene: TRBV7-9; CDR3nt: TGTGCCAGCAGCCCATCAACGGGAGAAATATTCCACGAGCAGTACTTC; CDR3aa: CASSPSTGEIFHEQYF
d_gene: TRBD1; abundance: .; j_gene: TRBJ1-4; v_gene: TRBV28; CDR3nt: TGTGCCAGCAGCTCCAACGACAGGGGGCATGAAAAACTGTTTTTT; CDR3aa: CASSSNDRGHEKLFF
d_gene: TRBD1; abundance: .; j_gene: TRBJ2-7; v_gene: TRBV23-1; CDR3nt: TGCGCCAGCAGTCAATCACGCGCGGGGACAGGGTCCCCCTACGAGCAGTACTTC; CDR3aa: CASSQSRAGTGSPYEQYF
d_gene: .; abundance: .; j_gene: TRBJ2-7; v_gene: TRBV5-1; CDR3nt: TGCGCCGGCAGCTTGGGACCCCAGTACGGGCAGTACTTC; CDR3aa: CAGSLGPQYGQYF
d_gene: TRBD1; abundance: .; j_gene: TRBJ1-2; v_gene: TRBV6-5; CDR3nt: TGTGCCAGCAGGACAGGGGCATATGGCTACACCTTC; CDR3aa: CASRTGAYGYTF
d_gene: .; abundance: .; j_gene: TRBJ1-4; v_gene: TRBV2; CDR3nt: TGTGCCAGCAGTAGGGACTTACCAATTCATGAAAAACTGTTTTTT; CDR3aa: CASSRDLPIHEKLFF
d_gene: TRBD2; abundance: .; j_gene: TRBJ2-3; v_gene: TRBV13; CDR3nt: TGTGCCAGCAGCTTAGGGGGACTAGCGGGGGGCACAGATACGCAGTATTTT; CDR3aa: CASSLGGLAGGTDTQYF
d_gene: .; abundance: .; j_gene: TRBJ1-1; v_gene: TRBV19; CDR3nt: TGTGCCAGTAGTACCTATTTTCAAGGGGGGACTGAAGCTTTCTTT; CDR3aa: CASSTYFQGGTEAFF
d_gene: TRBD1; abundance: .; j_gene: TRBJ2-7; v_gene: TRBV4-3; CDR3nt: TGCGCCAGCAGCCAAGATCCGAGGACAGGGGTCTACGAGCAGTACTTC; CDR3aa: CASSQDPRTGVYEQYF
d_gene: .; abundance: .; j_gene: TRBJ1-3; v_gene: TRBV7-8; CDR3nt: TGTGCCAGCAGCTCCAGGGAAAACTCTGGAAACACCATATATTTT; CDR3aa: CASSSRENSGNTIYF
d_gene: TRBD1; abundance: .; j_gene: TRBJ2-7; v_gene: TRBV6-1; CDR3nt: TGTGCCAGCAGTGAACGTGACAGGGAGAAGTACTTC; CDR3aa: CASSERDREKYF
d_gene: TRBD1; abundance: .; j_gene: TRBJ2-3; v_gene: TRBV15; CDR3nt: TGTGCCACCAGGGACAGGGATGTGGCAGATACGCAGTATTTT; CDR3aa: CATRDRDVADTQYF
d_gene: TRBD2; abundance: .; j_gene: TRBJ2-2; v_gene: TRBV4-1; CDR3nt: TGCGCCAGCAGCCAAGATCCCAGACTAGCGGGAGGGCCCGGGGAGCTGTTTTTT; CDR3aa: CASSQDPRLAGGPGELFF